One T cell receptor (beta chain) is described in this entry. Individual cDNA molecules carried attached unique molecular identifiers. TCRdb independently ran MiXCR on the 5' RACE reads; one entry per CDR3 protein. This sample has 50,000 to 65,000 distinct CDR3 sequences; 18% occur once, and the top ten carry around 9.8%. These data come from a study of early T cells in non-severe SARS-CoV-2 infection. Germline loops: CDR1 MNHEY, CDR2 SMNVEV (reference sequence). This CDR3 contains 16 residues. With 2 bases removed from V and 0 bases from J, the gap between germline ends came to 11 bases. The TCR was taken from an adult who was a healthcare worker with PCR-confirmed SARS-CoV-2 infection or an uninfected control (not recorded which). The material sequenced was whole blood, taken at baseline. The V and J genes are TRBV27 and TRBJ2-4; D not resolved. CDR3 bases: TGTGCCAGCAGTTTAAAGGTCAGCTTAGCCAAAAACATTCAGTACTTC. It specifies CASSLKVSLAKNIQYF.